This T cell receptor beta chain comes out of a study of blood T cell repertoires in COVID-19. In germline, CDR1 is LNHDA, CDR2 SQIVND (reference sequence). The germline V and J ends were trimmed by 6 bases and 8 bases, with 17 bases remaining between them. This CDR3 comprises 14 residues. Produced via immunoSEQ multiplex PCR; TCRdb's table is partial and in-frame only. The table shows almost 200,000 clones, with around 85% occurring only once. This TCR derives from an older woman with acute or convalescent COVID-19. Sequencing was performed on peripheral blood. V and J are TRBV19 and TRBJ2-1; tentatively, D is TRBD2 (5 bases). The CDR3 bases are TGTGCCAGTAGGCCAAGCGGTTCAGTCGATGAGCAGTTCTTC. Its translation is CASRPSGSVDEQFF.